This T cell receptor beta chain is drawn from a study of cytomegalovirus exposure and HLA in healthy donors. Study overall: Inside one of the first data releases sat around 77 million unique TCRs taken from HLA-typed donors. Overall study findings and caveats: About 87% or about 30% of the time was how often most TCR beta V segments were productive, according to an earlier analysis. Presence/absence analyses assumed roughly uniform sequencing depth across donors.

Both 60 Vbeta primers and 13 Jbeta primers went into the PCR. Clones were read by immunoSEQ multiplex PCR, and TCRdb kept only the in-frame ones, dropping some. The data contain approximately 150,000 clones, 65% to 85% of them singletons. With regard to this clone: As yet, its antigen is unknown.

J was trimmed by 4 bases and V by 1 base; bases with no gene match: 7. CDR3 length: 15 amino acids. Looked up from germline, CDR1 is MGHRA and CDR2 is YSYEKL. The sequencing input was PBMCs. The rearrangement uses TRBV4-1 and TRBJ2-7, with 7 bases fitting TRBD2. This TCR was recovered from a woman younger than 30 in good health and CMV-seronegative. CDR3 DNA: TGCGCCAGCAGCCAAGTCGGAGCGGGGTCATACGAGCAGTACTTC. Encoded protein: CASSQVGAGSYEQYF.